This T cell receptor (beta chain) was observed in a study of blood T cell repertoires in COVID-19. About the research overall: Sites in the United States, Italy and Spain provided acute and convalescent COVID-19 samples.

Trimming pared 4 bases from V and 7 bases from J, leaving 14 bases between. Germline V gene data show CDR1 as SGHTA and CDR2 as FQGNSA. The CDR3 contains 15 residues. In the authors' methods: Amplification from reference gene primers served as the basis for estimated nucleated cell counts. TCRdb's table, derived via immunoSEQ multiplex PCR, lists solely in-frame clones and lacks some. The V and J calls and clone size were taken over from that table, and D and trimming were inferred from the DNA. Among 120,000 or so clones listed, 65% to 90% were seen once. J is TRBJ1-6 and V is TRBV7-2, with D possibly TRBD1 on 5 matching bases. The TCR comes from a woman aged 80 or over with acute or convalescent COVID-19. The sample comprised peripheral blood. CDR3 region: CASSSVQGENSPLHF. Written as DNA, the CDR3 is TGTGCCAGCAGCTCCGTCCAGGGTGAGAATTCACCCCTCCACTTT.